Listed below are T cell receptor beta chains from one sample, sequenced in a study of tumor and adjacent non-tumor tissue in lung cancer. One entry per CDR3 protein results from TCRdb running MiXCR on the multiplex PCR reads. The sample includes 90,000 to 100,000 distinct CDR3 sequences, 80% of them seen just once. The sequenced sample was distant non-tumor lung tissue. These receptors all come from a man in his sixties with small cell lung cancer. CDR3s include the opening cysteine and the closing phenylalanine or tryptophan. Each record gives: V gene, J gene, D gene, clone size, CDR3 DNA, CDR3 protein. A D gene is named only where the DNA matches it firmly. Not every row has a clone size; where given, it reads once, few, many or a size class.

TRBV7-9,TRBJ1-2,TRBD1,many,TGTGCCAGCAGCTTAGCGAACAGGGGTGGTGGCTACACCTTC,CASSLANRGGGYTF
TRBV29-1,TRBJ1-1,-,-,TGCGGCGTCAAAGGACAGTTGAACATTGAAGCTTTCTTT,CGVKGQLNIEAFF
TRBV10-3,TRBJ2-5,-,once,TGTGCCTTCAGAGAGGTCGGCTCCCAAGAGACCCAGTATTTC,CAFREVGSQETQYF
TRBV11-2,TRBJ2-5,TRBD2,-,TGTGCCAGCAGCTCGCGACTAGCGATCCTAGAGGTCCAGTACTTC,CASSSRLAILEVQYF
TRBV29-1,TRBJ1-2,-,many,TGCAGCGTTGTTTCGGGCCTCTATGGCTACACCTTC,CSVVSGLYGYTF
TRBV29-1,TRBJ2-3,-,-,TGCAGCGTCCTCCCTAGCGTGGTAAATACGCAGTATTTT,CSVLPSVVNTQYF
TRBV19,TRBJ2-7,-,few,TGTGCCAGTAGAATTTCACGTACCTACGAGCAGTACTTC,CASRISRTYEQYF
TRBV20-1,TRBJ1-1,-,-,TGCAGTCCTAGAGATCACGGCGGGAGCACTGAAGCTTTCTTT,CSPRDHGGSTEAFF
TRBV11-2,TRBJ2-3,-,-,TGTGCCAGCAACTTAGGGTCAACGACTGGGGGGGCCTACACAGATACTCAGTATTTT,CASNLGSTTGGAYTDTQYF
TRBV4-1,TRBJ1-1,-,many,TGCGCCAGCAGCCAAGACCCGGGGGCAGGGTTATGGAACACTGAAGCTTTCTTT,CASSQDPGAGLWNTEAFF
TRBV20-1,TRBJ2-1,TRBD2,-,TGCAGCGCTCCTAGGCCGGGAGGACGGCATGAGCACTTCTTC,CSAPRPGGRHEHFF
TRBV6-1,TRBJ1-6,TRBD1,many,TGTGCCAGCAGTAACACTCGGACAGGACTTTATAATTCACCCCTCCACTTT,CASSNTRTGLYNSPLHF
TRBV28,TRBJ2-1,TRBD1,-,TGTGCCAGCAGTCTAGAACAGGGGGCAATTTACAATGAGCAGTTCTTC,CASSLEQGAIYNEQFF
TRBV6-6,TRBJ1-5,-,many,TGTGCCAGCGGGCCTTCTCAGGTAGCGAAGCATTTT,CASGPSQVAKHF
TRBV6-1,TRBJ2-5,-,-,TGTGCAAGCAGTGAAGCACACACCGGGTTTCAAGAGACTCATTACTTC,CASSEAHTGFQETHYF
TRBV4-1,TRBJ2-2,-,-,TGCACCAGCAGCTCCCGGAGTAGCAGGACGAACACCGGGGAGCTGTTTTTT,CTSSSRSSRTNTGELFF
TRBV12-3/TRBV12-4,TRBJ2-5,TRBD1,-,TGTCCCAACAGTTTAATGGACAGGGAAGGGACCCTGTACTTC,CPNSLMDREGTLYF
TRBV11-1,TRBJ2-4,-,-,TGTGCCAGTAGCCCCCCCATCTTGGCCAAAAACATTCAGTACTTC,CASSPPILAKNIQYF
TRBV30,TRBJ2-2,-,-,TGTGCCTGGATTAAGTGGGAGAACACCGGGGAGCTGTTTTTT,CAWIKWENTGELFF
TRBV30,TRBJ2-1,TRBD2,-,TGTTCCTGGAGTAGCGGGATGGTTGATGAGCAGTTATTC,CSWSSGMVDEQLF
TRBV28,TRBJ2-4,TRBD1,-,TGTGCCAGCAGGGGCCTCGACAGGGGAGAGGCCAAAAGCATTCAGTACTTC,CASRGLDRGEAKSIQYF
TRBV24-1,TRBJ2-1,-,-,TGTGCCACCATTGGCAGTGTCGACAACAATGAGCAGTTCTTC,CATIGSVDNNEQFF
TRBV6-5,TRBJ2-7,-,-,TGTGCCAGCAGCCCTTCTACTAGCCGGAGGGCCTACGAGCAATACTTC,CASSPSTSRRAYEQYF
TRBV11-2,TRBJ2-7,TRBD2,-,TGTACCAGCAGCTTAGATTTAAGCGGGATTTACGAGCAGTGCTTC,CTSSLDLSGIYEQCF
TRBV19,TRBJ2-5,-,-,TGTGCCAGTAGTCTTACCCCCCTGCAGAACCAAGAGACCCAGTACTTC,CASSLTPLQNQETQYF
TRBV29-1,TRBJ2-1,TRBD2,once,TGCAGTGCCCTACAATGCGGGGCTAGCGGGAGAAGACTCAATGAGCAGTTCTTC,CSALQCGASGRRLNEQFF